The 14 T cell receptor beta chains below come from one sample, sequenced in a study of T cells in Graves' hyperthyroidism and ophthalmopathy (dated by TCRdb to between 2019 and 2020). The library was obtained by multiplex PCR. Sequencing was performed on an Illumina HiSeq 2000. Amplification of TCR beta CDR3 regions was carried out from RNA transcripts. A first-round RT-PCR of the TCR CDR3 used the HTBI primer set with the Qiagen OneStep RT-PCR kit. TCRdb took the public reads, trimmed them with fastp at Q25, ran MiXCR for clone calling and kept in-frame beta chains. Here each entry gathers all rows of one CDR3 protein and keeps the most common genes and DNA. Within this sample are 410,000 or so distinct CDR3 sequences, with 14% to 15% of them counted one time only. The ten biggest clones cover under 15% of the sample. Specimen: blood. The receptors were sampled from a man in his late teens or twenties with Graves' ophthalmopathy.

The chain is built from TRBV6-1 and TRBJ2-2; D is perhaps TRBD1 (6 bases). The CDR3 covers 13 residues. The V end lost 8 bases, the J end lost 3 bases, and 10 bases lay between the germline ends. In germline, CDR1 is MNHNS, CDR2 SASEGT. The CDR3 reads CASPDRYTGELFF. CDR3 DNA: TGTGCCAGCCCGGACAGATACACCGGGGAGCTGTTTTTT.

This clonotype was observed at least ten times. The chain joins TRBV7-9 to TRBJ2-5; TRBD2 is a possible D gene (6 bases). V lost 6 bases and J 2 bases, leaving 7 bases between the germline ends. Germline V lookup: CDR1 SEHNR, CDR2 FQNEAQ (reference sequence). This CDR3 region has 12 residues. CDR3 amino acids: CASRTSQETQYF. Here the CDR3 DNA reads TGTGCCAGCAGGACTAGTCAAGAGACCCAGTACTTC.

Many counts were recorded for this clonotype. This CDR3 is CASRSTSGRVDEQYF. The CDR3, as DNA: TGTGCCAGTAGGTCAACTAGCGGGAGAGTCGACGAGCAGTACTTC. V and J are TRBV19 and TRBJ2-7; 11 bases fit TRBD2. The trim removed 6 bases at V and 5 bases at J, leaving 9 bases unmatched. From germline, CDR1 is LNHDA and CDR2 SQIVND (reference sequence). The length of the CDR3 is 15 residues. Together with reference TRBV19 and TRBJ2-7, the CDR3 gives the full variable domain: DGGITQSPKYLFRKEGQNVTLSCEQNLNHDAMYWYRQDPGQGLRLIYYSQIVNDFQKGDIAEGYSVSREKKESFPLTVTSAQKNPTAFYLCASRSTSGRVDEQYFGPGTRLTVT.

This clonotype occurred many times. The CDR3 sequence: CASTARGESTDTQYF. CDR3 nucleotide sequence: TGCGCCAGCACGGCCCGGGGGGAGAGCACAGATACGCAGTATTTT. The chain employs TRBV5-1 and TRBJ2-3; 7 bases align to TRBD2. Per the germline V gene, CDR1 is SGHRS and CDR2 is YFSETQ. The length of the CDR3 is 15 residues. Germline trimming cut 6 bases from V and 0 bases from J; bases unmatched to any gene: 7.

This clonotype was counted a few times. The chain links TRBV4-1 to TRBJ2-1; 9 bases align to TRBD2. V lost 1 base to trimming and J lost 4 bases; unmatched junction nucleotides: 5. Per germline, CDR1 MGHRA and CDR2 YSYEKL. This CDR3 is 16 amino acids long. The chain's CDR3 is CASSQALAGWYNEQFF. CDR3 sequence (DNA): TGCGCCAGCAGCCAAGCCCTAGCGGGGTGGTACAATGAGCAGTTCTTC.

At least ten counts were recorded for this clonotype. The V gene is TRBV20-1, the J gene TRBJ1-5; no clear D. The V end was cut by 0 bases, the J end by 1 base, with 10 bases between. There are 15 residues in the CDR3. Germline V gene lookup returns CDR1 DFQATT and CDR2 SNEGSKA (reference sequence). The CDR3: CSARDVIASNQPQHF. The CDR3, as DNA: TGCAGTGCTAGAGATGTGATAGCGAGCAATCAGCCCCAGCATTTT.

J is TRBJ2-7 and V is TRBV13; D is ambiguous. CDR1 is PRHDT, CDR2 FYEKMQ, per germline (reference sequence). This CDR3 region has 13 residues. Trimming took off 5 bases at V and 6 bases at J, with 14 bases between the two ends. Here the CDR3 reads CASSPGYSVEQYF. The CDR3 region has the DNA TGTGCCAGCAGCCCCGGGTATTCGGTCGAGCAGTACTTC.

This clonotype has more than one count but fewer than ten. The chain is built from TRBV19 and TRBJ2-1, with 7 nucleotides matching TRBD2. The ends lost 3 bases at V and 4 bases at J; junction bases unmatched: 15. The germline V gene has CDR1 LNHDA and CDR2 SQIVND (reference sequence). The CDR3 contains 18 residues. The CDR3 DNA sequence: TGTGCCAGTAGTATGGTGGGAGGGCCTGGTTTTTGGTACAATGAGCAGTTCTTC. It translates to CASSMVGGPGFWYNEQFF.

This clonotype was recorded many times. The DNA for the CDR3 is TGTGCCACCAGTGATCCGGGACAGGTGACAGATACGCAGTATTTT. Residues: CATSDPGQVTDTQYF. This sequence joins TRBV24-1 and TRBJ2-3, with TRBD1 identical over 8 bases. The germline gives CDR1 KGHDR, CDR2 SFDVKD. The CDR3 runs to 15 residues. Trimming at V came to 3 bases and at J to 3 bases, leaving 4 bases not matched to a gene.

This clonotype was counted many times. The rearrangement joins TRBV9 to TRBJ1-2; a weak D match, TRBD1 (6 bases). The CDR3 contains 13 residues. The V end was cut by 3 bases, the J end by 5 bases, with 11 bases between. CDR1 is SGDLS, CDR2 YYNGEE, per germline. The DNA for the CDR3 is TGTGCCAGCAGCGCACAGGGCTGGTATGGCTACACCTTC. As protein: CASSAQGWYGYTF.

The rearrangement joins TRBV6-1 to TRBJ1-1; perhaps TRBD1 as D (5 bases). The CDR3 is made up of 16 amino acids. CDR1 is MNHNS, CDR2 SASEGT, per germline. Between the trimmed V and J ends, which lost 6 bases and 0 bases, there was a span of 17 bases. The CDR3 nucleotides read TGTGCCAGCAGCTCCAACGACAGATGGGTGAACACTGAAGCTTTCTTT. It specifies CASSSNDRWVNTEAFF.

This clonotype appeared many times. The V call is TRBV3-1, the J call TRBJ2-3; 11 nucleotides agree with TRBD1. V dropped 5 bases and J dropped 7; count of bases not matched to a gene: 11. Germline V gene data show CDR1 as LGHDT and CDR2 as YNNKEL (reference sequence). The CDR3 has 16 amino acids. Here the CDR3 reads CASSARRDRGRYTQYF. CDR3 DNA: TGTGCCAGCAGCGCACGAAGGGACAGGGGGAGGTATACGCAGTATTTT.

V and J are TRBV7-6 and TRBJ2-6; 9 nucleotides agree with TRBD2. The CDR3 loop spans 19 amino acids. The V gene's germline CDR1 is SGHVS and CDR2 FNYEAQ. With V trimmed by 3 bases and J by 5 bases, 14 bases remained unmatched. The CDR3: CASSLNSLAGERRANVLTF. The CDR3 DNA reads TGTGCCAGCAGCTTGAATAGCTTAGCGGGAGAGCGTAGGGCCAACGTCCTGACTTTC.

This clonotype appeared many times. The chain employs TRBV2 and TRBJ1-4; perhaps TRBD1 as D (6 bases). V was shortened by 6 bases and J by 5 bases, with 16 bases between the two germline ends. The CDR3 runs to 15 residues. Per the germline V gene, CDR1 is SNHLY and CDR2 is FYNNEI. CDR3 sequence: CASRETRTANEKLFF. The CDR3 region has the DNA TGTGCCAGCAGGGAGACTCGGACAGCGAATGAAAAACTGTTTTTT.